One sample yielded the 25 T cell receptor beta chains listed below, sequenced in a study of cytomegalovirus exposure and HLA in healthy donors (TCRdb year 2017). The library relied on the immunoSEQ multiplex PCR assay. For the multiplex PCR, a mixture combining 60 forward primers for TCR Vbeta segments and 13 reverse primers for TCR Jbeta segments was used. Held by TCRdb, this immuneACCESS table contains in-frame sequences only and omits some clones. Under half of the omission traces to an unresolved V gene where checked; the cause of the rest is unknown. In all, the sample holds around 150,000 clones, and over 65% of those were seen once. The ten largest account for 3.1% of the sample. The material sequenced was PBMCs. The receptor source for this set is a woman aged 40 to 50 in good health and CMV-seronegative.

The rearrangement links TRBV28 to TRBJ1-2, with TRBD1 matching 9 bases. V shed 1 base, J shed 10 bases, and the junction held 10 bases outside the gene matches. This CDR3 is built from 15 residues. CDR1 is MDHEN and CDR2 is SYDVKM in the germline V gene. CDR3 sequence reads: CASSLFSVGQGFYTF. In DNA form, the CDR3 reads TGTGCCAGCAGTTTATTTTCGGTTGGACAGGGGTTCTACACCTTC.

V and J are TRBV6-1 and TRBJ2-5; D may be TRBD2 (5 bases). With the DNA end fitting TRBJ2-7 better, the J assignment may be wrong. The CDR3 spans 13 residues. Germline loops: CDR1 MNHNS, CDR2 SASEGT. The CDR3 DNA reads as TGTGCCAGCAGTCAGAGGGAAGTCTACGAGCAGTACTTC. Translated, it gives CASSQREVYEQYF.

The chain has TRBV7-9 and TRBJ1-1; TRBD1 matches at 8 bases. The germline V gene encodes CDR1 SEHNR and CDR2 FQNEAQ (reference sequence). The J segment lost 6 bases and the V segment lost 4 bases, leaving 7 bases of the junction unmatched. There are 14 residues in the CDR3. This chain's CDR3 is CASSSRTGLPEAFF. As DNA, the CDR3 is TGTGCCAGCAGCTCCCGGACAGGGTTGCCTGAAGCTTTCTTT.

J is TRBJ2-1 and V is TRBV4-2, with D tentatively TRBD2 (6 bases). The germline CDR1 and CDR2 sequences are LGHNA and YNFKEQ. The length of the CDR3 is 12 residues. V was cut by 3 bases and J by 10 bases, with 10 bases left in between. The CDR3 DNA reads as TGTGCCAGCAGCCAGGGGGGTTTGGAGCAGTTCTTC. Amino acid sequence: CASSQGGLEQFF.

The genes are TRBV6-5 and TRBJ1-1; D may be TRBD1 (5 bases). Looked up from germline, CDR1 is MNHEY and CDR2 is SVGAGI. Trimming stripped 5 bases from V and 1 base from J, with 8 bases between. The CDR3 sequence is 13 residues long. This chain's CDR3 is CASSKTGNTEAFF. DNA of the CDR3: TGTGCCAGCAGTAAAACAGGGAACACTGAAGCTTTCTTT.

The chain uses TRBV5-5 and TRBJ2-2; a possible D gene is TRBD1 (7 bases). This CDR3 is built from 14 residues. The V end lost 5 bases, the J end lost 4 bases, and 12 bases lay between the germline ends. Germline CDR1 reads SGHKS; CDR2 reads YYEKEE (reference sequence). The CDR3 here is CASRRGQSTGELFF. CDR3 nucleotide sequence: TGTGCCAGCAGGCGGGGACAGTCCACCGGGGAGCTGTTTTTT.

The genes are TRBV7-2 and TRBJ1-2, with 7 bases matching TRBD1. The CDR3 runs 13 residues. V shed 4 bases and J 7 bases; nucleotides not matched to a gene: 6. Germline V lookup: CDR1 SGHTA, CDR2 FQGNSA. The chain's CDR3 is CASSSRQGGGYTF. In nucleotides, the CDR3 is TGTGCCAGCAGCTCGCGACAGGGAGGTGGCTACACCTTC.

This clone was detected once. The junction does not match germline at one end; this may be a read error. The rearrangement links TRBV5-1 to TRBJ1-4; D gene uncertain. The V gene's germline CDR1 is SGHRS and CDR2 YFSETQ. This CDR3 has 15 residues. DNA of the CDR3: TGCGCCAGCAGCTTGCCGGGCGGGGATAATGGAAAACTGTTTTTT. This codes for CASSLPGGDNGKLFF.

This chain joins TRBV2 and TRBJ1-1; D is perhaps TRBD1 (6 bases). The CDR3 sequence is 14 residues long. Germline loops: CDR1 SNHLY, CDR2 FYNNEI. Between the trimmed V and J ends, which lost 7 bases and 8 bases, there was a span of 20 bases. In DNA, the CDR3 is TGTGCCAGCAATCTACAGGGTTTTGGCTCCGAAGCTTTCTTT. Its translation is CASNLQGFGSEAFF.

This clone was seen only once. The gene calls are TRBV19 and TRBJ2-5; 7 bases are a match to TRBD1. The ends lost 5 bases at V and 3 bases at J; junction bases unmatched: 6. Germline loops: CDR1 LNHDA, CDR2 SQIVND (reference sequence). The CDR3 has 14 residues. This CDR3 reads CASSLRDSKETQYF. The CDR3 nucleotides read TGTGCCAGTAGTCTCCGGGACAGCAAAGAGACCCAGTACTTC.

The rearrangement uses TRBV5-1 and TRBJ1-4; D is unresolved. V lost 3 bases and J lost 8, with 11 bases in between. The germline gives CDR1 SGHRS, CDR2 YFSETQ. The CDR3 loop spans 13 amino acids. The CDR3 region is CASSSTFGEKLFF. The CDR3 region has the DNA TGCGCCAGCAGCTCGACGTTCGGGGAAAAACTGTTTTTT.

This chain links TRBV10-1 with TRBJ2-1; TRBD2 matches 7 bases. After removal of 3 bases from V and 9 bases from J, the junction contained 11 bases not matched to a gene. The CDR3 is 15 residues long. Germline assignment: CDR1 WNHNN and CDR2 SYGVQD (reference sequence). The CDR3: CASSEASGPSGEQFF. CDR3 in DNA: TGCGCCAGCAGTGAAGCTAGCGGACCTTCCGGTGAGCAGTTCTTC.

Of note for this clone: A junction end diverges from the germline sequence, so it may reflect a read error. This chain links TRBV7-9 with TRBJ1-2; D is unclear. The CDR3 spans 11 residues. CDR1 is SEHNR and CDR2 is FQNEAQ in the germline V gene (reference sequence). In DNA, the CDR3 is TGTGCCAGCAGCTTACACTACGGCTACACCTTC. Protein product: CASSLHYGYTF.

The rearrangement joins TRBV11-2 to TRBJ1-3; D not resolved. Trimming took off 8 bases at V and 3 bases at J, with 8 bases between the two ends. The CDR3 totals 12 residues. Germline lookup yields CDR1 SGHAT and CDR2 FQNNGV. Here the CDR3 DNA reads TGTGCCAGCTACGAGCTTGGAAACACCATATATTTT. Translating gives CASYELGNTIYF.

This rearrangement joins TRBV7-6 to TRBJ1-2, with a weak D call TRBD1 (6 bases). V lost 4 bases to trimming and J lost 7 bases, with 19 bases between them. The CDR3 has 15 residues. Germline lookup yields CDR1 SGHVS and CDR2 FNYEAQ. The CDR3 protein is CASSSLGTPRGGYTF. CDR3 sequence (DNA): TGTGCCAGCAGCTCCCTCGGGACACCCCGGGGTGGCTACACCTTC.

This clone was counted between two and nine times. CDR3: CASSPRGYYGYTF. The CDR3 nucleotides read TGTGCCAGCAGTCCGCGGGGCTACTATGGCTACACCTTC. V is TRBV5-6 and J is TRBJ1-2, with TRBD1 as a possible D gene (5 bases). V gave up 5 bases and J gave up 3 bases, with 11 bases separating them. This CDR3 spans 13 amino acids. CDR1 is SGHDT and CDR2 is YYEEEE in the germline V gene.

This clone was seen only a few times. The chain uses TRBV5-5 and TRBJ1-6, with 9 bases fitting TRBD1. There are 17 residues in the CDR3. The V gene's germline CDR1 is SGHKS and CDR2 YYEKEE (reference sequence). V gave up 0 bases and J gave up 7 bases; unmatched junction bases: 8. The CDR3 nucleotides are TGTGCCAGCAGCTTGGAGCCTTTACAGGGGGCAAATTCACCCCTCCACTTT. Protein sequence: CASSLEPLQGANSPLHF. The full variable domain, completed using reference TRBV5-5 and TRBJ1-6, is DAGVTQSPTHLIKTRGQQVTLRCSPISGHKSVSWYQQVLGQGPQFIFQYYEKEERGRGNFPDRFSARQFPNYSSELNVNALLLGDSALYLCASSLEPLQGANSPLHFGNGTRLTVT.

The chain joins TRBV19 to TRBJ2-7, with 9 bases identical to TRBD1. This CDR3 is built from 17 residues. J gave up 3 bases and V 4 bases, and 13 bases lay outside the gene matches. Germline V gives CDR1 LNHDA, CDR2 SQIVND (reference sequence). CDR3 in DNA: TGTGCCAGTAGTACCCTCAGGAGGACAGGGGATAACTACGAGCAGTACTTC. This translates into CASSTLRRTGDNYEQYF. The full variable domain, rest sourced from reference TRBV19 and TRBJ2-7, is DGGITQSPKYLFRKEGQNVTLSCEQNLNHDAMYWYRQDPGQGLRLIYYSQIVNDFQKGDIAEGYSVSREKKESFPLTVTSAQKNPTAFYLCASSTLRRTGDNYEQYFGPGTRLTVT.

The chain combines TRBV5-1 with TRBJ2-2, with D hard to call. CDR1 and CDR2 (germline): SGHRS, YFSETQ. CDR3 length equals 14 residues. With 6 bases removed from V and 3 bases from J, the gap between germline ends came to 12 bases. For the CDR3, the DNA is TGCGCCAGCATCGATCGGTCGGACACCGGGGAGCTGTTTTTT. It yields the protein CASIDRSDTGELFF.

This clone was detected a few times. The chain is built from TRBV5-4 and TRBJ2-3; maybe TRBD1 (6 bases). The V end lost 5 bases, the J end lost 4 bases, and 17 bases lay between the germline ends. CDR3 size: 15 residues. CDR1 is SGHNT and CDR2 is YYREEE in the germline V gene (reference sequence). This chain's CDR3 is CASRRWTVDPDTQYF. In DNA, the CDR3 is TGTGCCAGCAGACGCTGGACAGTCGACCCAGATACGCAGTATTTT.

Worth noting for this clone: At one end the junction does not follow the germline gene, possibly because of a read error. The sample contains more than one DNA sequence encoding this CDR3. The chain recombines TRBV7-2 with TRBJ2-7, with a possible D match to TRBD1 (6 bases). Germline lookup yields CDR1 SGHTA and CDR2 FQGNSA. This CDR3 is built from 15 residues. The CDR3 sequence is CASSLLGTLNYEQYF. CDR3 coding DNA: TGTGCCAGCAGCTTATTAGGGACACTGAATTACGAGCAGTATTTC.

The chain recombines TRBV18 with TRBJ2-1; TRBD2 matches at 13 bases. The V gene end was trimmed by 6 bases and the J gene end by 8 bases; junction bases not matched to a gene: 10. The CDR3 contains 16 residues. Germline-derived CDR1 and CDR2 are KGHSH and LQKENI. The CDR3 protein is CASSVLAGGPGDEQFF. CDR3 in DNA: TGTGCCAGCTCCGTACTAGCGGGGGGGCCAGGGGATGAGCAGTTCTTC.

The gene calls are TRBV11-2 and TRBJ1-4; D gene uncertain. Germline V gene lookup returns CDR1 SGHAT and CDR2 FQNNGV. The CDR3 totals 14 residues. The V gene lost 7 bases and the J gene lost 5 bases, with 14 bases spanning the gap. The CDR3 reads CASTSGSTNEKLFF. DNA for the CDR3: TGTGCCAGCACCTCCGGGAGCACAAATGAAAAACTGTTTTTT.

The genes are TRBV11-2 and TRBJ2-2; D not certain. Germline V lookup: CDR1 SGHAT, CDR2 FQNNGV. V was clipped by 5 bases and J by 0 bases, with 4 bases between them. The CDR3 runs 13 residues. The CDR3 spells CASSPTNTGELFF. The DNA for the CDR3 is TGTGCCAGCAGCCCCACGAACACCGGGGAGCTGTTTTTT.

J is TRBJ2-4 and V is TRBV13, with TRBD2 matching 7 bases. Germline CDR1 reads PRHDT; CDR2 reads FYEKMQ (reference sequence). This CDR3 region has 13 residues. V shed 5 bases, J shed 9 bases, and the junction held 7 bases outside the gene matches. Here the CDR3 reads CASSGTTRPIQYF. The CDR3 nucleotides read TGTGCCAGCAGCGGGACTACGAGGCCCATTCAGTACTTC. The full variable domain, completed using reference TRBV13 and TRBJ2-4, is AAGVIQSPRHLIKEKRETATLKCYPIPRHDTVYWYQQGPGQDPQFLISFYEKMQSDKGSIPDRFSAQQFSDYHSELNMSSLELGDSALYFCASSGTTRPIQYFGAGTRLSVL.